A single sample is the source of the 6 T cell receptor beta chains below, sequenced in a study of CD8+CD57+ T cells in acquired aplastic anemia. Genomic DNA constituted the template upon which TCR beta VDJ and CDR3 profiling was performed. TCRdb called the reads again in MiXCR, with one record for every CDR3 protein. This sample has about 170,000 distinct CDR3 sequences; 60% to 70% occur once, and the top ten carry under 50%. Sequencing was done on a sample of sorted CD4+, CD8+, or CD8+CD57+ T cells (not recorded which) from PBMCs. These receptors were obtained from a human donor in good health.

The chain uses TRBV20-1 and TRBJ2-5; no clear D gene. The CDR3 contains 15 residues. Germline lookup yields CDR1 DFQATT and CDR2 SNEGSKA (reference sequence). V was pared by 0 bases and J by 2 bases, with 13 bases between. The CDR3 reads CSARDPQNSQETQYF. The CDR3 coding sequence is TGCAGTGCTAGAGATCCTCAGAACAGTCAAGAGACCCAGTACTTC.

The rearrangement links TRBV11-2 to TRBJ2-7; D may be TRBD1 (5 bases). The germline CDR1 and CDR2 sequences are SGHAT and FQNNGV. V was shortened by 5 bases and J by 7 bases, with 12 bases between the two germline ends. The CDR3 contains 12 residues. The CDR3 DNA follows: TGTGCCAGCAGCGCTACAGGAGATGAGCAGTACTTC. It translates to CASSATGDEQYF.

This chain connects TRBV2 to TRBJ2-3; 10 bases fit TRBD2. From germline, CDR1 is SNHLY and CDR2 FYNNEI. The V and J ends lost 6 bases and 0 bases, in that order; junction bases with no gene match: 0. The CDR3 length is 14 residues. The CDR3 is CASRTSGSTDTQYF. In DNA form, the CDR3 reads TGTGCCAGCAGGACTAGCGGGAGCACAGATACGCAGTATTTT.

In its sample, this clonotype was seen a few times. This chain uses TRBV6-5 with TRBJ2-1; 14 bases are a match to TRBD2. The CDR3 has 13 amino acids. Looked up from germline, CDR1 is MNHEY and CDR2 is SVGAGI. With 5 bases clipped from V and 12 bases from J, the junction kept 3 bases outside the gene matches. CDR3 protein: CASSEGLAGGQFF. In DNA form, the CDR3 reads TGTGCCAGCAGTGAAGGACTAGCGGGAGGGCAGTTCTTC.

This rearrangement joins TRBV4-2 to TRBJ2-7; 15 nucleotides match TRBD2. The CDR3 length is 17 residues. Germline V gene data show CDR1 as LGHNA and CDR2 as YNFKEQ. V lost 0 bases to trimming and J lost 3 bases; unmatched junction nucleotides: 3. The CDR3 protein is CASSQDGGLAGGYEQYF. The CDR3 bases are TGTGCCAGCAGCCAAGATGGGGGACTAGCGGGAGGCTACGAGCAGTACTTC.

This sequence joins TRBV29-1 and TRBJ2-7; 9 nucleotides align to TRBD2. Unmatched junction bases numbered 5, after V lost 4 bases and J lost 7 bases. Per germline, CDR1 SQVTM and CDR2 ANQGSEA. The length of the CDR3 is 12 residues. The CDR3 sequence is CSVVAGAGEQYF. The CDR3 region has the DNA TGCAGCGTTGTAGCGGGAGCCGGGGAGCAGTACTTC.